This entry lists 20 T cell receptor beta chains sequenced from one sample in a study of T cells in localized non-small cell lung cancer. TCRdb keeps only in-frame clones here, not all; method: immunoSEQ multiplex PCR. The table has roughly 13,000 clones, around 84% seen once. This material consisted of peripheral blood, taken before any cancer treatment. These receptors were taken from a male donor older than 55 with stage III lung adenocarcinoma.

The count of this clone is one. At one end, the junction sequence differs from germline, possibly due to a read error. J is TRBJ2-3 and V is TRBV30, with unresolved D. Germline V CDR1 and CDR2: GTSNPN, SVGIG (reference sequence). The length of the CDR3 is 12 residues. The CDR3 sequence is CAISPGSDTQYF. CDR3 DNA sequence: TGCGCCATATCACCAGGTTCAGATACGCAGTATTTT.

A single count supports this clone. This sequence joins TRBV27 and TRBJ1-4; 9 bases line up with TRBD1. Germline CDR1 reads MNHEY; CDR2 reads SMNVEV (reference sequence). The CDR3 sequence is 14 residues long. V shed 6 bases and J 6 bases; nucleotides not matched to a gene: 5. The CDR3 bases are TGTGCCAGCAGCATCCGGGACAGGGATGAAAAACTGTTTTTT. It is translated as CASSIRDRDEKLFF.

The chain combines TRBV12-5 with TRBJ1-1; D is uncertain. CDR3 length equals 12 residues. CDR1 and CDR2 from the germline V gene are LGHNT and FRNRAP. V was pared by 3 bases and J by 2 bases, with 4 bases between. CDR3 in amino acids: CASGFANTEAFF. The DNA of the CDR3 is TGTGCTAGTGGTTTTGCAAACACTGAAGCTTTCTTT.

V usage is TRBV9 and J usage is TRBJ2-3; D perhaps matches TRBD2 (5 bases). The CDR3 has 14 residues. Germline CDR1 is SGDLS and CDR2 is YYNGEE. V dropped 1 base and J dropped 0 bases, with 6 bases sitting between them. CDR3 coding DNA: TGTGCCAGCAGCGTAACGGGGAGCACAGATACGCAGTATTTT. The encoded protein is CASSVTGSTDTQYF.

The table lists this clone with a count of one. The V gene is TRBV10-3, the J gene TRBJ2-7; D might be TRBD2 (5 bases). Trimming cost V 8 bases and J 3 bases, with 11 bases left between them. This CDR3 is built from 12 residues. The germline V gene has CDR1 ENHRY and CDR2 SYGVKD. The CDR3 spells CAIARGNYEQYF. The DNA of the CDR3 is TGTGCCATCGCGAGAGGGAACTACGAGCAGTACTTC.

This clone appeared a few times. The V gene is TRBV10-3, the J gene TRBJ2-3, with 8 positions matching TRBD2. This CDR3 spans 14 amino acids. Looked up from germline, CDR1 is ENHRY and CDR2 is SYGVKD. Trimming took 7 bases from V and 2 from J; bases not matched to a gene: 5. The CDR3 loop reads CAITTGGPTDTQYF. The CDR3 DNA sequence: TGTGCCATCACGACGGGAGGGCCCACAGATACGCAGTATTTT.

The chain recombines TRBV10-1 with TRBJ2-7; 7 bases line up with TRBD1. J gave up 4 bases and V 5 bases, and 5 bases lay outside the gene matches. From germline, CDR1 is WNHNN and CDR2 SYGVQD (reference sequence). The CDR3 contains 13 residues. DNA of the CDR3: TGCGCCAGCAGTCCGGGACAGACGTACGAGCAGTACTTC. It encodes CASSPGQTYEQYF.

This sequence joins TRBV5-5 and TRBJ1-1; D unresolved. CDR1 is SGHKS and CDR2 is YYEKEE in the germline V gene (reference sequence). The CDR3 loop spans 14 amino acids. Trimming cost V 0 bases and J 0 bases, with 6 bases left between them. This CDR3 reads CASSLGHVNTEAFF. The CDR3 nucleotides are TGTGCCAGCAGCTTGGGGCACGTGAACACTGAAGCTTTCTTT.

The V and J genes are TRBV4-1 and TRBJ2-5, with TRBD2 identical over 12 bases. Per germline, CDR1 MGHRA and CDR2 YSYEKL. V lost 3 bases and J lost 5; bases outside the gene matches: 7. CDR3 length: 16 residues. CDR3 residues: CASSHPLAGGRETQYF. CDR3 DNA sequence: TGCGCCAGCAGCCACCCACTAGCGGGGGGTCGGGAGACCCAGTACTTC.

This clone was observed a few times. V is TRBV19 and J is TRBJ1-6; 9 bases align to TRBD1. The germline V gene encodes CDR1 LNHDA and CDR2 SQIVND (reference sequence). The CDR3 totals 12 residues. V lost 10 bases to trimming and J lost 9 bases; unmatched junction nucleotides: 4. The CDR3 here is CATGTGISPLHF. In DNA, the CDR3 is TGTGCCACTGGGACAGGGATTTCACCCCTCCACTTT.

This clone showed up just a few times. The V and J genes are TRBV30 and TRBJ1-6, with TRBD1 identical over 8 bases. Germline lookup yields CDR1 GTSNPN and CDR2 SVGIG (reference sequence). This CDR3 has 14 residues. V gave up 2 bases and J gave up 5 bases; unmatched junction bases: 2. DNA for the CDR3: TGTGCCTGGAGTAGGGGACAGGATAATTCACCCCTCCACTTT. Translation gives CAWSRGQDNSPLHF.

The V and J genes are TRBV11-2 and TRBJ1-5; 9 bases align to TRBD1. Trimming took 6 bases from V and 5 from J; bases not matched to a gene: 8. The CDR3 has 15 residues. Germline V CDR1 and CDR2: SGHAT, FQNNGV. The CDR3 sequence is CASRLTGGADQPQHF. DNA of the CDR3: TGTGCCAGCAGGTTAACAGGGGGCGCAGATCAGCCCCAGCATTTT.

The V and J genes are TRBV30 and TRBJ2-1; D unclear. Germline CDR1 and CDR2: GTSNPN and SVGIG (reference sequence). V lost 4 bases and J lost 4, with 17 bases in between. CDR3 length: 15 amino acids. This chain's CDR3 is CAWIPLGKAYNEQFF. The CDR3 DNA is TGTGCCTGGATCCCCCTGGGGAAAGCGTACAATGAGCAGTTCTTC.

This chain joins TRBV30 and TRBJ1-4; D is unresolved. There are 11 residues in the CDR3. Germline values: CDR1 GTSNPN, CDR2 SVGIG (reference sequence). The ends were cut back, 2 bases at V and 5 bases at J, with 3 bases in the middle. CDR3 sequence reads: CAWSSNEKLFF. CDR3 DNA: TGTGCCTGGAGTTCAAATGAAAAACTGTTTTTT.

The chain combines TRBV7-6 with TRBJ2-5; 7 nucleotides line up with TRBD2. Germline V gene sequence: CDR1 SGHVS, CDR2 FNYEAQ. CDR3 length: 14 residues. The J segment lost 2 bases and the V segment lost 9 bases, leaving 9 bases of the junction unmatched. The CDR3 loop reads CASIGRSYQETQYF. In DNA, the CDR3 is TGTGCCAGTATCGGGAGGTCATATCAAGAGACCCAGTACTTC.

This clone showed up just once. The rearrangement uses TRBV5-6 and TRBJ2-7, with D uncertain. Germline CDR1 SGHDT, CDR2 YYEEEE. This CDR3 is 13 amino acids long. The ends were cut back, 0 bases at V and 11 bases at J, with 15 bases in the middle. The CDR3: CASSLGVGRWEYF. CDR3 coding DNA: TGTGCCAGCAGCTTGGGGGTAGGTAGGTGGGAGTACTTC.

This chain uses TRBV21-1 with TRBJ2-1; TRBD2 is the table's D call, not checked against the DNA. TRBV21-1 is a recognized pseudogene. This CDR3 region has 15 residues. The CDR3 reads CASSSGSRPFNEQFF. CDR3 sequence (DNA): TGTGCCAGCAGCAGCGGGAGCCGCCCTTTCAATGAGCAGTTCTTC.

The V and J genes are TRBV29-1 and TRBJ2-7, with 11 bases fitting TRBD2. Looked up from germline, CDR1 is SQVTM and CDR2 is ANQGSEA. After removal of 6 bases from V and 0 bases from J, the junction contained 4 bases not matched to a gene. There are 14 residues in the CDR3. CDR3 region: CSVGTSGSSYEQYF. Written as DNA, the CDR3 is TGCAGCGTAGGGACTAGCGGAAGCTCCTACGAGCAGTACTTC.

V is TRBV7-6 and J is TRBJ2-7, with D perhaps TRBD1 (5 bases). The CDR3 covers 16 residues. V was shortened by 0 bases and J by 5 bases, with 17 bases between the two germline ends. Germline V gene lookup returns CDR1 SGHVS and CDR2 FNYEAQ. The CDR3 bases are TGTGCCAGCAGCTTAGCGGGAAGGACAATAAGTCACGAGCAGTACTTC. Translating it yields CASSLAGRTISHEQYF.

The chain employs TRBV11-3 and TRBJ2-1; D gene ambiguous. V was clipped by 2 bases and J by 9 bases, with 5 bases between them. This CDR3 comprises 11 residues. The germline CDR1 and CDR2 sequences are SGHNT and YENEEA. CDR3 residues: CASSLYGEQFF. The DNA for the CDR3 is TGTGCCAGCAGCTTATATGGTGAGCAGTTCTTC.